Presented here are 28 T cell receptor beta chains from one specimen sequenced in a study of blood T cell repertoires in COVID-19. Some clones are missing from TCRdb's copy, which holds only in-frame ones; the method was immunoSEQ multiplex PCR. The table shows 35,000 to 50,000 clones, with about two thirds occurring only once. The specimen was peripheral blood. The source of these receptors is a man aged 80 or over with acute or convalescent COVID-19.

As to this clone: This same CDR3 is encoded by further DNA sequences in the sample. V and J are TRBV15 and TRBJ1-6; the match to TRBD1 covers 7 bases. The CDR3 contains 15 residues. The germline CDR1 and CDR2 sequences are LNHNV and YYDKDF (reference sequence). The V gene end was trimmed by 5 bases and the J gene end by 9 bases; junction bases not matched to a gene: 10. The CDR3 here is CATSPHRQGGSPLHF. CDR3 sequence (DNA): TGTGCCACCAGCCCCCATAGACAGGGAGGTTCACCCCTCCACTTT.

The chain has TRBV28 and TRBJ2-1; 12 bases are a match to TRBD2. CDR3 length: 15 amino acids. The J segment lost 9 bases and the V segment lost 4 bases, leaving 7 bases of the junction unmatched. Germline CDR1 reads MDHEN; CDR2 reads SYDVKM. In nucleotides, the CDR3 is TGTGCCAGCAGTTGGGGGCTAGCGGGAGGGGTTGAGCAGTTCTTC. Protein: CASSWGLAGGVEQFF.

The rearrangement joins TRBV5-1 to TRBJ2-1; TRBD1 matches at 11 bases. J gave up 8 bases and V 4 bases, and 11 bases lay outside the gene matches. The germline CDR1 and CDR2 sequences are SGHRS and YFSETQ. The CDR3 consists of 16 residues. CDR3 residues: CASSPIGGQGVDEQFF. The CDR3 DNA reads TGCGCCAGCAGCCCCATCGGGGGACAGGGGGTCGATGAGCAGTTCTTC.

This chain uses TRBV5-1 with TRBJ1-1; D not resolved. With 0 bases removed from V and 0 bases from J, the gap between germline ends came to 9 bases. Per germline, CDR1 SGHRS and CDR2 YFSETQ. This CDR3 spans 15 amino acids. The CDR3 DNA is TGCGCCAGCAGCTTGGCGGGTCCTGTGAACACTGAAGCTTTCTTT. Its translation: CASSLAGPVNTEAFF.

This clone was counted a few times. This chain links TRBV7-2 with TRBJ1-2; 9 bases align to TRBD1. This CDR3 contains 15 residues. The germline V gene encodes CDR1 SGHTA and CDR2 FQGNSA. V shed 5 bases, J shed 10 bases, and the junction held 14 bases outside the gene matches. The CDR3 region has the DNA TGTGCCAGCAGCCCTCCTCCGGGACAGGGTAGTTTCTACACCTTC. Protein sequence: CASSPPPGQGSFYTF.

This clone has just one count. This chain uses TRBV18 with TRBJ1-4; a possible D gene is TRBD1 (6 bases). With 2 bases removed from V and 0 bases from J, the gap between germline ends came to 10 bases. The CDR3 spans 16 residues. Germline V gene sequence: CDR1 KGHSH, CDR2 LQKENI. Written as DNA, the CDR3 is TGTGCCAGCTCACCAGGACAGCCCCCAACTAATGAAAAACTGTTTTTT. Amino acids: CASSPGQPPTNEKLFF. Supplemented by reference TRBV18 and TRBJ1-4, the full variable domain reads NAGVMQNPRHLVRRRGQEARLRCSPMKGHSHVYWYRQLPEEGLKFMVYLQKENIIDESGMPKERFSAEFPKEGPSILRIQQVVRGDSAAYFCASSPGQPPTNEKLFFGSGTQLSVL.

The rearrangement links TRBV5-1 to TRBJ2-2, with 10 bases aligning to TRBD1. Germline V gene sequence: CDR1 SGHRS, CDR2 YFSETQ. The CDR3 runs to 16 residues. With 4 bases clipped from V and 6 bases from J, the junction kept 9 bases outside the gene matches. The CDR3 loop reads CASSAGQGVGAGELFF. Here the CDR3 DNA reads TGCGCCAGCAGCGCCGGACAGGGGGTAGGGGCCGGGGAGCTGTTTTTT.

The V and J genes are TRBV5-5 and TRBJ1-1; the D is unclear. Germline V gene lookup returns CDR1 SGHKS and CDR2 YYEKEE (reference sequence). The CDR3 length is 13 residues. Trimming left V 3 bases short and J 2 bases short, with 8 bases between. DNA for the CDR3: TGTGCCAGCAGCTCGCAGGATAACACTGAAGCTTTCTTT. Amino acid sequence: CASSSQDNTEAFF. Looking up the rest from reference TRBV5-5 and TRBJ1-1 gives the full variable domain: DAGVTQSPTHLIKTRGQQVTLRCSPISGHKSVSWYQQVLGQGPQFIFQYYEKEERGRGNFPDRFSARQFPNYSSELNVNALLLGDSALYLCASSSQDNTEAFFGQGTRLTVV.

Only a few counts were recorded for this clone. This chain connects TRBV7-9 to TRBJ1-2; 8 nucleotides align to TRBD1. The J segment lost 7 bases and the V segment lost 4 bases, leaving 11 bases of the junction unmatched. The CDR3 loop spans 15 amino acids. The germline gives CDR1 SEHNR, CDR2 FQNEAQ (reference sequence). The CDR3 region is CASSSADRGSAGYTF. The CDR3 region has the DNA TGTGCCAGCAGCTCGGCTGACAGGGGCAGCGCTGGCTACACCTTC.

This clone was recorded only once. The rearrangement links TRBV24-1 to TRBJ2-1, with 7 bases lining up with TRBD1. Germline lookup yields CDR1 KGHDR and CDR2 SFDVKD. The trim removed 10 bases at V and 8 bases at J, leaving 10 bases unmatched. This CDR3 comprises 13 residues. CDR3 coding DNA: TGTGCCACGGGACAAGGGGGCATGGATGAGCAGTTCTTC. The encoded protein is CATGQGGMDEQFF.

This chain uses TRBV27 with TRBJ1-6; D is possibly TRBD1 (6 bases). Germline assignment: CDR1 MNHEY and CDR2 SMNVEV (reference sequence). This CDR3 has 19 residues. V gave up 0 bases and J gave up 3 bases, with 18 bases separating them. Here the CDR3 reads CASSLSATGRWVYNSPLHF. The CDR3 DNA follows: TGTGCCAGCAGTTTATCGGCCACAGGGCGGTGGGTCTATAATTCACCCCTCCACTTT.

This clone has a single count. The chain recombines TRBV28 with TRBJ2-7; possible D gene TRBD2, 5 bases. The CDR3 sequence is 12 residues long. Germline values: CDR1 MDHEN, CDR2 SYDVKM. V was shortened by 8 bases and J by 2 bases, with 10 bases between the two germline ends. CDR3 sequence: CASSAGPYEQYF. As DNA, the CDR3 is TGTGCCAGCTCCGCGGGCCCCTACGAGCAGTACTTC.

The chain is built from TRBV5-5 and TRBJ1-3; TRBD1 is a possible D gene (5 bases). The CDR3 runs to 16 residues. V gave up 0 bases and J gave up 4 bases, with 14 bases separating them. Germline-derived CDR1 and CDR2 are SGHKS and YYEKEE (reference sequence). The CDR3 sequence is CASSLVFGGIGNTIYF. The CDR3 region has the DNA TGTGCCAGCAGCTTGGTATTCGGGGGGATAGGAAACACCATATATTTT. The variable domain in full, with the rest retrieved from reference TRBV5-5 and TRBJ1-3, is DAGVTQSPTHLIKTRGQQVTLRCSPISGHKSVSWYQQVLGQGPQFIFQYYEKEERGRGNFPDRFSARQFPNYSSELNVNALLLGDSALYLCASSLVFGGIGNTIYFGEGSWLTVV.

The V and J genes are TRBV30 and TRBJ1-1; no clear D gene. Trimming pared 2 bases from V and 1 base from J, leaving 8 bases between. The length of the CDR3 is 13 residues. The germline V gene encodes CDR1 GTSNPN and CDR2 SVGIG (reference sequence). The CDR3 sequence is CAWSRGRNTEAFF. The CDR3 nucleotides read TGTGCCTGGAGTCGCGGAAGGAACACTGAAGCTTTCTTT. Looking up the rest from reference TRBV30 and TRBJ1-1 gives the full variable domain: SQTIHQWPATLVQPVGSPLSLECTVEGTSNPNLYWYRQAAGRGLQLLFYSVGIGQISSEVPQNLSASRPQDRQFILSSKKLLLSDSGFYLCAWSRGRNTEAFFGQGTRLTVV.

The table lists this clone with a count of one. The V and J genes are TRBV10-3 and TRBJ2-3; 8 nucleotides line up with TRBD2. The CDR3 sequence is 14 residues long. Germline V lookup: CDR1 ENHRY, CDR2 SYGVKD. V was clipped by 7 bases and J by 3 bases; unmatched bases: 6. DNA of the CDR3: TGTGCCATCACCCCGGGGGGGCAAACAGATACGCAGTATTTT. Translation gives CAITPGGQTDTQYF.

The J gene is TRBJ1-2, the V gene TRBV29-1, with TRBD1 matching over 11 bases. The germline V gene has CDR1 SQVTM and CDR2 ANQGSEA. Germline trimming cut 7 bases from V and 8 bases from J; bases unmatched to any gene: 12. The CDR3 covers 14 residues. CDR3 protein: CSGTDGQGAGGYTF. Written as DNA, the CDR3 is TGCAGCGGAACCGACGGACAGGGGGCTGGGGGCTACACCTTC. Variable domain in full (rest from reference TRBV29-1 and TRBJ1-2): SAVISQKPSRDICQRGTSLTIQCQVDSQVTMMFWYRQQPGQSLTLIATANQGSEATYESGFVIDKFPISRPNLTFSTLTVSNMSPEDSSIYLCSGTDGQGAGGYTFGSGTRLTVV.

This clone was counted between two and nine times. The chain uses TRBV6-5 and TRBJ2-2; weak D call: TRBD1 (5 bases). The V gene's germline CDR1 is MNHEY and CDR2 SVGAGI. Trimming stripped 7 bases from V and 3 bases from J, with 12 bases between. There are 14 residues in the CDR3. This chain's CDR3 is CASNFQGYTGELFF. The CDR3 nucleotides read TGTGCCAGCAATTTCCAGGGCTACACCGGGGAGCTGTTTTTT.

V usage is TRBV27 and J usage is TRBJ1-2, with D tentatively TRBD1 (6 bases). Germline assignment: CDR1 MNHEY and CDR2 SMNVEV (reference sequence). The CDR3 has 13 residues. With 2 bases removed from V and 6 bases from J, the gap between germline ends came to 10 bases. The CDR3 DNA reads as TGTGCCAGCAGTTTAACCAGGGGAGATGGCTACACCTTC. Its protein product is CASSLTRGDGYTF.

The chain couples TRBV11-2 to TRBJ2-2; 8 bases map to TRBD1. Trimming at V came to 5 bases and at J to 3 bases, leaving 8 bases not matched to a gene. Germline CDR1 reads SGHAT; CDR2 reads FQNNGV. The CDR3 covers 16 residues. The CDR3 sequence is CASSLNQGADTGELFF. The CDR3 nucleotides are TGTGCCAGCAGCCTAAACCAGGGGGCAGACACCGGGGAGCTGTTTTTT.

The CDR3 DNA reads as TGTGCCAGCAGCAATGGACTAGCGGCAGATACGCAGTATTTT. Translating it yields CASSNGLAADTQYF. The V gene is TRBV6-2 or TRBV6-3, the J gene TRBJ2-3, with 10 bases matching TRBD2. J lost 4 bases, V lost 6 bases, and 4 bases had no gene match. The CDR3 contains 14 residues. CDR1 MNHEY and CDR2 SVGEGT come from the germline V gene.

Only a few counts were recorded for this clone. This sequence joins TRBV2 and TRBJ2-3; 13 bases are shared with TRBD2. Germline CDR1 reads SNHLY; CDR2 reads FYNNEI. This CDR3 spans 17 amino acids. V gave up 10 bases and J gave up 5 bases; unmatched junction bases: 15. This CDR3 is CAIFTELAGGPIDTQYF. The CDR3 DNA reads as TGTGCCATCTTTACAGAACTAGCGGGGGGGCCGATAGATACGCAGTATTTT.

The DNA for the CDR3 is TGTGCCAGCAGTTCCTGGAGTATGAACACTGAAGCTTTCTTT. It yields the protein CASSSWSMNTEAFF. This chain links TRBV6-2 or TRBV6-3 with TRBJ1-1; D gene unclear. Germline CDR1 reads MNHEY; CDR2 reads SVGEGT. The CDR3 loop spans 14 amino acids. Trimming took 4 bases from V and 0 from J, leaving 9 bases between them.

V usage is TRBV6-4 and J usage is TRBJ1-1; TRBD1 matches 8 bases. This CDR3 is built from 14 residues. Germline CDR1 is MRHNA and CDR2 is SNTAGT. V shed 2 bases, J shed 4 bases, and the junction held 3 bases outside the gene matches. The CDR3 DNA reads TGTGCCAGCAGTGACACCACAGGGGGCACTGAAGCTTTCTTT. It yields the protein CASSDTTGGTEAFF.

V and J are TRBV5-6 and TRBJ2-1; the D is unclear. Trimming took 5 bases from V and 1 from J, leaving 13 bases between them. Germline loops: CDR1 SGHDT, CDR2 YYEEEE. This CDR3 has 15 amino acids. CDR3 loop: CASSPRFASYNEQFF. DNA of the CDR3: TGTGCCAGCAGTCCGCGGTTCGCTTCCTACAATGAGCAGTTCTTC.

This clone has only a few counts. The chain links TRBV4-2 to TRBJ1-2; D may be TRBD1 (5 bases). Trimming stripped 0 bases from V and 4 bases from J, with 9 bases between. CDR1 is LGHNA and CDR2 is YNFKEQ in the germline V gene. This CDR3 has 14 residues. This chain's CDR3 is CASSQDGALYGYTF. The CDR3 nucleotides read TGTGCCAGCAGCCAAGATGGGGCCCTCTATGGCTACACCTTC.

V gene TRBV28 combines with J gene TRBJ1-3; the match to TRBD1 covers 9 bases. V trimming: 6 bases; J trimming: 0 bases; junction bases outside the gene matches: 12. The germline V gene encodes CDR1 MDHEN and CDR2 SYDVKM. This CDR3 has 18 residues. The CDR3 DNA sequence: TGTGCCAGCAGGAAAGCGACAGGGGGGATATACTCTGGAAACACCATATATTTT. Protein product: CASRKATGGIYSGNTIYF.

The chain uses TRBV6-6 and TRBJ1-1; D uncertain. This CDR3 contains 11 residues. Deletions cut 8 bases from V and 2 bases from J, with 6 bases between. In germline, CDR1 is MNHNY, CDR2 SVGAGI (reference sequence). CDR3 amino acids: CASGGNTEAFF. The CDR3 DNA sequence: TGTGCCAGCGGAGGCAACACTGAAGCTTTCTTT.

CDR3 sequence: CASSQDTGGGYGYTF. CDR3 in DNA: TGTGCCAGCAGCCAAGATACAGGGGGCGGCTATGGCTACACCTTC. The V and J genes are TRBV3-1 (or the pseudogene TRBV3-2) and TRBJ1-2; 9 bases are a match to TRBD1. V was pared by 0 bases and J by 4 bases, with 3 bases of the junction left unmatched. The CDR3 runs 15 residues. Germline CDR1 is LGHDT and CDR2 is YNNKEL (reference sequence).